This T cell receptor beta chain derives from a study of CD8 T cells in Susac syndrome. Study-wide context: Sequencing included Susac syndrome patients, roughly six of them with active disease and roughly eight in remission.

V was pared by 0 bases and J by 3 bases, with 16 bases between. CDR3 length: 16 residues. Germline lookup yields CDR1 DFQATT and CDR2 SNEGSKA (reference sequence). When the RNA was reverse transcribed, random hexamers were used with an input of about 0.45 to 1 ug. The CDR3 of TCR beta was amplified by immunoSEQ multiplex PCR across 54 Vbeta and 13 Jbeta. TCRdb analysed the immunoSEQ multiplex PCR reads with MiXCR anew, one entry per CDR3 protein. The data show some 150,000 distinct CDR3 sequences, with around 95% seen just once and approximately 0.08% held by the top ten. Patients with Susac syndrome fulfilled recently defined diagnostic criteria for definite or probable disease.

The chain couples TRBV20-1 to TRBJ2-3; D possibly corresponds to TRBD1 (5 bases). The source is a human donor with Susac syndrome. Sequencing was carried out using CD4+ T cells from PBMCs. For the CDR3, the DNA is TGCAGTGCTAGAGATGGGGCCCCGGTGTCGACAGATACGCAGTATTTT. Its protein is CSARDGAPVSTDTQYF.